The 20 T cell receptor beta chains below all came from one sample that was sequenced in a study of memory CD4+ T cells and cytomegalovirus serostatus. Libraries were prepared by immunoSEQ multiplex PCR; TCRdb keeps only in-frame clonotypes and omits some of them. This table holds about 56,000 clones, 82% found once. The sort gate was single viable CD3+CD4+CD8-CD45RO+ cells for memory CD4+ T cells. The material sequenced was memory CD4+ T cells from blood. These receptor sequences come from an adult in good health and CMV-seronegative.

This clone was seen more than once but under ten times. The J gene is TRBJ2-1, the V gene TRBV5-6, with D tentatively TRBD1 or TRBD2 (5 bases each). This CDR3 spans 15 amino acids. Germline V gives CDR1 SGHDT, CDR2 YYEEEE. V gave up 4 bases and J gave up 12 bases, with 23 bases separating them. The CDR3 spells CASSPWDRLSIGQFF. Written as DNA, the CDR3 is TGTGCCAGCAGCCCATGGGACCGTCTGTCGATTGGGCAGTTCTTC.

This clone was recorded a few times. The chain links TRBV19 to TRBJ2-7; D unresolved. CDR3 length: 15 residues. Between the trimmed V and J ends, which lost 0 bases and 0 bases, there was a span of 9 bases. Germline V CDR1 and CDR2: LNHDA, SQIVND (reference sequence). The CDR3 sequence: CASSIDGTPSYEQYF. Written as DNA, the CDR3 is TGTGCCAGTAGTATAGATGGCACCCCCTCCTACGAGCAGTACTTC.

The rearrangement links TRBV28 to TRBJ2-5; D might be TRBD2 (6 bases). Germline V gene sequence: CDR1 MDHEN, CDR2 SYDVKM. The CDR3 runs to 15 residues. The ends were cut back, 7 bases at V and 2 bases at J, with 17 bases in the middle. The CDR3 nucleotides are TGTGCCAGCAACTCCGGGGGTAGGGGTCAAGAGACCCAGTACTTC. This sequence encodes CASNSGGRGQETQYF.

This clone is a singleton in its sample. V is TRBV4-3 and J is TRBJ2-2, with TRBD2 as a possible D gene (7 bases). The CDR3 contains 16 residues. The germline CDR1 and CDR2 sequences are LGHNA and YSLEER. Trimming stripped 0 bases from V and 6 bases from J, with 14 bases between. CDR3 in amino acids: CASSQDLGGAPGELFF. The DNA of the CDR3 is TGCGCCAGCAGCCAAGATCTAGGGGGGGCCCCCGGGGAGCTGTTTTTT.

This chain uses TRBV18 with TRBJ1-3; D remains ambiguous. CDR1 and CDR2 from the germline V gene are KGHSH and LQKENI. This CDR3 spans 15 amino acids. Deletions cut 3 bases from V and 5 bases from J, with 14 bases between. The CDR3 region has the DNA TGTGCCAGCTCACCCCTCGGGGATAAAAGAAACACCATATATTTT. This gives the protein CASSPLGDKRNTIYF.

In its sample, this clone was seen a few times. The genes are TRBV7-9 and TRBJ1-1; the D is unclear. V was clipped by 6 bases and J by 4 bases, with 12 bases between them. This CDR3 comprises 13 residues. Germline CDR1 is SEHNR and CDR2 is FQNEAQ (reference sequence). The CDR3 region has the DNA TGTGCCAGCAGTCCGGGTATGGGCACTGAAGCTTTCTTT. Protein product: CASSPGMGTEAFF. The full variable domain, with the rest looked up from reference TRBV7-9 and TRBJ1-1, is DTGVSQNPRHKITKRGQNVTFRCDPISEHNRLYWYRQTLGQGPEFLTYFQNEAQLEKSRLLSDRFSAERPKGSFSTLEIQRTEQGDSAMYLCASSPGMGTEAFFGQGTRLTVV.

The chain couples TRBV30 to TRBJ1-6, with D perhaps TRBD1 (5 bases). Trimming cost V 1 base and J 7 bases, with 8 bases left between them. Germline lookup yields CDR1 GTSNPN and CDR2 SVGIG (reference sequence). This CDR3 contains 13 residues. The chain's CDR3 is CAWSGQFNSPLHF. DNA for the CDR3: TGTGCCTGGAGTGGACAGTTCAATTCACCCCTCCACTTT.

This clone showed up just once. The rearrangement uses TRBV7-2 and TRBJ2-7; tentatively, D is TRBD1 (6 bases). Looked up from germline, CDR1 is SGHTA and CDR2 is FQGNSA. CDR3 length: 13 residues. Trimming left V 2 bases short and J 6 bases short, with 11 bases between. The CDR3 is CASSLTPGVEQYF. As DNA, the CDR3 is TGTGCCAGCAGCTTAACCCCAGGGGTCGAGCAGTACTTC.

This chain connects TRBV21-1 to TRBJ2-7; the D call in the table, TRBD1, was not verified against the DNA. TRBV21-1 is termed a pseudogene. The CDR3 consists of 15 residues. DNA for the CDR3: TGTGCCAGCAGCAAAAAAAGGCGACAGGGAGGATTTGCGGACTTC. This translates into CASSKKRRQGGFADF.

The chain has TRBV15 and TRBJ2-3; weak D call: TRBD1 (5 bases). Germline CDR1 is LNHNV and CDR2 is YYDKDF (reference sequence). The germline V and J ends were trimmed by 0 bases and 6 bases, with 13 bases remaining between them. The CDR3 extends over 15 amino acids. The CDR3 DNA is TGTGCCACCAGCAGAGATCGACAGATCCTGGATACGCAGTATTTT. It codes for CATSRDRQILDTQYF. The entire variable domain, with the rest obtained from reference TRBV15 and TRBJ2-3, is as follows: DAMVIQNPRYQVTQFGKPVTLSCSQTLNHNVMYWYQQKSSQAPKLLFHYYDKDFNNEADTPDNFQSRRPNTSFCFLDIRSPGLGDTAMYLCATSRDRQILDTQYFGPGTRLTVL.

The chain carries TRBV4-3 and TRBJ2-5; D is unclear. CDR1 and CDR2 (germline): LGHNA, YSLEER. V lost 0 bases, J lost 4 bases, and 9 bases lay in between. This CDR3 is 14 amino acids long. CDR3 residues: CASSQDRVGETQYF. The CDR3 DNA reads TGCGCCAGCAGCCAAGATCGGGTAGGAGAGACCCAGTACTTC.

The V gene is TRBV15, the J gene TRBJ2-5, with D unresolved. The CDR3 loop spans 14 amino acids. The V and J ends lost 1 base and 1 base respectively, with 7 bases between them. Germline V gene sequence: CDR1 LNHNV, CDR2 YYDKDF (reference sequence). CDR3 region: CATSRAWGQETQYF. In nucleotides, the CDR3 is TGTGCCACCAGCAGAGCTTGGGGCCAAGAGACCCAGTACTTC.

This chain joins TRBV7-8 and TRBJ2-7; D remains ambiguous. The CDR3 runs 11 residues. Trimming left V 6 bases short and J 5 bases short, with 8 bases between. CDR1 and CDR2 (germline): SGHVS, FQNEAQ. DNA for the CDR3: TGTGCCAGCAGGTATAGGGACGAGCAGTACTTC. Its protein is CASRYRDEQYF.

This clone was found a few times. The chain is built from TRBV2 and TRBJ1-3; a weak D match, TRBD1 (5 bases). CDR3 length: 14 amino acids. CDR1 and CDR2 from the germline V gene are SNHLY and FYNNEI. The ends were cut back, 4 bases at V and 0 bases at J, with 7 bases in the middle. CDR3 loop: CASSVGRSGNTIYF. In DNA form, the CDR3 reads TGTGCCAGCAGTGTGGGACGCTCTGGAAACACCATATATTTT. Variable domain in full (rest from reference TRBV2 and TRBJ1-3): EPEVTQTPSHQVTQMGQEVILRCVPISNHLYFYWYRQILGQKVEFLVSFYNNEISEKSEIFDDQFSVERPDGSNFTLKIRSTKLEDSAMYFCASSVGRSGNTIYFGEGSWLTVV.

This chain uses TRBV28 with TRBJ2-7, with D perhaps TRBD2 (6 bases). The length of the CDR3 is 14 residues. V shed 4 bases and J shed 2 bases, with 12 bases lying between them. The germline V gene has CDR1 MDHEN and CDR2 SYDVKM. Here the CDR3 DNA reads TGTGCCAGCAGTTGGGGCGGGGATCCCTACGAGCAGTACTTC. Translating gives CASSWGGDPYEQYF. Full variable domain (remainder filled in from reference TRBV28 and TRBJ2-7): DVKVTQSSRYLVKRTGEKVFLECVQDMDHENMFWYRQDPGLGLRLIYFSYDVKMKEKGDIPEGYSVSREKKERFSLILESASTNQTSMYLCASSWGGDPYEQYFGPGTRLTVT.

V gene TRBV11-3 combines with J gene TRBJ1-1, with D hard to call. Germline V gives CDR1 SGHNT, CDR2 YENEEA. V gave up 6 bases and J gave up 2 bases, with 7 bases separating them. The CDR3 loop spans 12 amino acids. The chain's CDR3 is CASRGGNTEAFF. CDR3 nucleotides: TGTGCCAGCAGGGGTGGAAACACTGAAGCTTTCTTT.

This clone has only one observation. CDR3 sequence (DNA): TGTGCCAGCAGTTTGGACAGGAACACCGGGGAGCTGTTTTTT. Protein product: CASSLDRNTGELFF. The V and J genes are TRBV6-6 and TRBJ2-2; weak D call: TRBD1 (6 bases). The ends were cut back, 4 bases at V and 1 base at J, with 7 bases in the middle. This CDR3 contains 14 residues. Germline loops: CDR1 MNHNY, CDR2 SVGAGI (reference sequence).

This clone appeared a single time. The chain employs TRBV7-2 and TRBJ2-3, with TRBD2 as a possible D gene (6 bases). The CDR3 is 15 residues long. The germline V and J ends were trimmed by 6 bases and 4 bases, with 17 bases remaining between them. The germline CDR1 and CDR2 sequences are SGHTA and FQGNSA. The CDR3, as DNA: TGTGCCAGCAGGCCCGCGAGCGGGTGGGCAGATACGCAGTATTTT. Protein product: CASRPASGWADTQYF.

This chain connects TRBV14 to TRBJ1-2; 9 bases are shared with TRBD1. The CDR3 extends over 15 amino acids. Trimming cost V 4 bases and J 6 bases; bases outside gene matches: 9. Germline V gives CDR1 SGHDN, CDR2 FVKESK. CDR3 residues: CASSPLDRGGHGYTF. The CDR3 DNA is TGTGCCAGCAGCCCATTGGACAGGGGAGGTCATGGCTACACCTTC.

The CDR3 nucleotides are TGTGCCAGCAGCTTGTCGGACAGGGGGCGCTACGAGCAGTACTTC. Translated, it gives CASSLSDRGRYEQYF. V and J are TRBV7-9 and TRBJ2-7, with 11 bases identical to TRBD1. V lost 3 bases to trimming and J lost 3 bases; unmatched junction nucleotides: 4. The CDR3 covers 15 residues. Per the germline V gene, CDR1 is SEHNR and CDR2 is FQNEAQ (reference sequence).